This TCR beta chain was recorded in a study of tumor-infiltrating lymphocytes in primary liver carcinoma. Of note for this clonotype: The germline gene is not matched at one end of the junction; a read error may be the cause.

CDR3 length: 17 amino acids. Germline V gene data show CDR1 as MNHEY and CDR2 as SVGAGI. Joint extraction of RNA and DNA used about 17-33 mg of bulk tissue that was unsorted. Making TCR beta cDNA involved 400 to 600 ng total RNA and a constant-region primer. Libraries covering TCR beta were generated through three nested multiplex PCR rounds (using a slightly modified ARM-PCR). For roughly 10 cycles apiece, the opening two PCR rounds ran with TRBV1-TRBV30 forward primers and a C-beta reverse primer. TCRdb called the multiplex PCR reads again in MiXCR, with one record for every CDR3 protein. The top ten clones hold approximately 40% of a sample with around 35,000 distinct CDR3 sequences, around 80% of them seen once.

The V gene is TRBV6-5, the J gene TRBJ2-1, with 13 bases lining up with TRBD2. Source material: tumor-adjacent normal liver tissue. This sequence originates from a man in his forties with primary liver carcinoma and hepatitis B virus infection. CDR3 loop: CASSYPRTSGRGNEQFF. The CDR3 DNA sequence: TGTGCAAGCAGTTACCCCCGGACTAGCGGGAGAGGGAATGAGCAGTTCTTC.